One and the same sample provided the 21 T cell receptor beta chains below, sequenced in a study of T cells in tuberculosis. Regarding time point: new active TB diagnosis, blood taken before or within 7 days of starting treatment. Generated by immunoSEQ multiplex PCR, the TCRdb table keeps only in-frame clones and is missing some. The top ten clones hold 5% to 6.5% of a sample with 30,000 to 35,000 clones, nearly 90% of them seen once. Sequenced here: PBMCs, sampled at tuberculosis diagnosis. Receptors were obtained from an adult with tuberculosis.

This chain joins TRBV6-5 and TRBJ2-5; 9 bases are shared with TRBD2. The CDR3 is made up of 13 amino acids. The V gene end was trimmed by 8 bases and the J gene end by 4 bases; junction bases not matched to a gene: 5. Germline assignment: CDR1 MNHEY and CDR2 SVGAGI. The CDR3 loop reads CASAGGPRETQYF. The CDR3 nucleotides read TGTGCCAGCGCGGGGGGGCCCAGAGAGACCCAGTACTTC.

The CDR3 bases are TGTGCCAGCAGCTTCCGGACAGGGGAAGGAGAGACCCAGTACTTC. It encodes CASSFRTGEGETQYF. The J gene is TRBJ2-5, the V gene TRBV9; 9 bases map to TRBD1. V was clipped by 4 bases and J by 4 bases; unmatched bases: 8. The CDR3 spans 15 residues. Germline V gene lookup returns CDR1 SGDLS and CDR2 YYNGEE.

The chain uses TRBV10-3 and TRBJ1-2, with TRBD1 matching 7 bases. In germline, CDR1 is ENHRY, CDR2 SYGVKD. After removal of 6 bases from V and 8 bases from J, the junction contained 9 bases not matched to a gene. The CDR3 has 13 amino acids. The CDR3 coding sequence is TGTGCCATCAGGGGGACAGAAGAGATGGGCTACACCTTC. Protein: CAIRGTEEMGYTF.

The chain carries TRBV27 and TRBJ2-7; 7 positions match TRBD1. This CDR3 has 13 residues. The junction had 9 bases not matched to a gene; V was cut back by 8 bases and J by 5 bases. Germline V CDR1 and CDR2: MNHEY, SMNVEV (reference sequence). CDR3 residues: CASGAGGFHEQYF. CDR3 DNA sequence: TGTGCCAGCGGGGCAGGGGGATTCCACGAGCAGTACTTC.

The V call is TRBV6-1, the J call TRBJ1-5; 10 bases fit TRBD1. The CDR3 consists of 17 residues. After removal of 3 bases from V and 5 bases from J, the junction contained 10 bases not matched to a gene. Germline V lookup: CDR1 MNHNS, CDR2 SASEGT. In nucleotides, the CDR3 is TGTGCCAGCAGTGAGCGGGGGACAGGGGTTACTTATCAGCCCCAGCATTTT. This translates into CASSERGTGVTYQPQHF.

The sample holds one count of this clone. The V and J genes are TRBV5-4 and TRBJ2-5; 7 bases match TRBD1. The ends lost 5 bases at V and 4 bases at J; junction bases unmatched: 14. Germline CDR1 is SGHNT and CDR2 is YYREEE (reference sequence). This CDR3 is 16 amino acids long. The CDR3: CASRRSGGEGRETQYF. The CDR3, as DNA: TGTGCCAGCAGGCGCTCAGGGGGTGAGGGCAGAGAGACCCAGTACTTC.

The gene calls are TRBV30 and TRBJ2-3; weak D call: TRBD1 (6 bases). With 2 bases removed from V and 1 base from J, the gap between germline ends came to 10 bases. The CDR3 totals 14 residues. The germline V gene encodes CDR1 GTSNPN and CDR2 SVGIG (reference sequence). CDR3 region: CAWSSGAGTDTQYF. Written as DNA, the CDR3 is TGTGCCTGGAGTTCAGGGGCCGGCACAGATACGCAGTATTTT.

The chain employs TRBV28 and TRBJ1-2; D not resolved. Germline CDR1 MDHEN, CDR2 SYDVKM. V was clipped by 5 bases and J by 0 bases, with 4 bases between them. This CDR3 is 12 amino acids long. The DNA for the CDR3 is TGTGCCAGCAGTCTAGCTAACTATGGCTACACCTTC. It codes for CASSLANYGYTF.

The chain employs TRBV6-1 and TRBJ2-2; 8 bases map to TRBD2. The CDR3 consists of 18 residues. V shed 1 base, J shed 0 bases, and the junction held 7 bases outside the gene matches. Germline V gene lookup returns CDR1 MNHNS and CDR2 SASEGT. The CDR3 protein is CASSEVVSAGANTGELFF. For the CDR3, the DNA is TGTGCCAGCAGTGAAGTTGTATCAGCGGGAGCGAACACCGGGGAGCTGTTTTTT.

Only one count was recorded for this clone. This rearrangement joins TRBV30 to TRBJ2-7; perhaps TRBD1 as D (6 bases). Germline V CDR1 and CDR2: GTSNPN, SVGIG (reference sequence). The CDR3 runs 14 residues. Between the trimmed V and J ends, which lost 0 bases and 1 base, there was a span of 10 bases. As DNA, the CDR3 is TGTGCCTGGAGTGTAAGGGGGAAATCCTACGAGCAGTACTTC. Amino acid sequence: CAWSVRGKSYEQYF.

This chain connects TRBV6-1 to TRBJ1-4, with a weak D call TRBD1 (6 bases). This CDR3 has 13 amino acids. The V gene's germline CDR1 is MNHNS and CDR2 SASEGT. V lost 3 bases and J lost 7, with 9 bases in between. CDR3 amino acids: CASSDEGGEKLFF. In DNA form, the CDR3 reads TGTGCCAGCAGTGACGAAGGGGGTGAAAAACTGTTTTTT.

The V gene is TRBV27, the J gene TRBJ2-1; D remains ambiguous. The CDR3 length is 14 residues. The V end lost 0 bases, the J end lost 8 bases, and 11 bases lay between the germline ends. From germline, CDR1 is MNHEY and CDR2 SMNVEV (reference sequence). The CDR3 loop is CASSLSGTSDEQFF. CDR3 nucleotide sequence: TGTGCCAGCAGTTTATCCGGTACCAGCGATGAGCAGTTCTTC.

This clone was counted a single time. The CDR3 DNA reads TGTGCCAGTAGTATGAGGGAAGCTAACTATGGCTACACCTTC. This gives the protein CASSMREANYGYTF. The genes are TRBV19 and TRBJ1-2; no clear D gene. The germline gives CDR1 LNHDA, CDR2 SQIVND (reference sequence). CDR3 size: 14 residues. V lost 3 bases and J lost 0, with 8 bases in between.

CDR3 sequence reads: CASTLANTEAFF. Here the CDR3 DNA reads TGTGCCAGCACTTTAGCGAACACTGAAGCTTTCTTT. This sequence joins TRBV6-6 and TRBJ1-1; D remains unclear. Germline V gives CDR1 MNHNY, CDR2 SVGAGI (reference sequence). There are 12 residues in the CDR3. Trimming stripped 7 bases from V and 1 base from J, with 7 bases between.

The chain links TRBV11-2 to TRBJ2-7, with D perhaps TRBD1 (5 bases). Per the germline V gene, CDR1 is SGHAT and CDR2 is FQNNGV. The CDR3 extends over 18 amino acids. Trimming took off 0 bases at V and 3 bases at J, with 21 bases between the two ends. CDR3 sequence reads: CASSLDLILTVEGYEQYF. The CDR3 bases are TGTGCCAGCAGCTTAGACTTAATCCTGACAGTCGAAGGCTACGAGCAGTACTTC.

This chain links TRBV13 with TRBJ1-2, with 8 bases identical to TRBD1. Germline trimming cut 1 base from V and 4 bases from J; bases unmatched to any gene: 14. The V gene's germline CDR1 is PRHDT and CDR2 FYEKMQ (reference sequence). CDR3 length: 18 amino acids. CDR3 DNA sequence: TGTGCCAGCAGCTTAGTTGGGCGGACAGGGAATAGTGGCTATGGCTACACCTTC. Translating gives CASSLVGRTGNSGYGYTF.

V is TRBV27 and J is TRBJ2-4; 11 bases are shared with TRBD2. Germline V gene lookup returns CDR1 MNHEY and CDR2 SMNVEV (reference sequence). CDR3 size: 17 residues. Trimming cost V 5 bases and J 0 bases; bases outside gene matches: 6. CDR3 DNA: TGTGCCAGCAGTCGACGACTAGCGGGGCTAGCCAAAAACATTCAGTACTTC. Translation gives CASSRRLAGLAKNIQYF.

The CDR3 region has the DNA TGCGCCAGCAGCCAAGATAGGCGGGGGGCTTCAGGCACTGAAGCTTTCTTT. Amino acid sequence: CASSQDRRGASGTEAFF. The V and J genes are TRBV4-1 and TRBJ1-1; a possible D gene is TRBD1 (6 bases). The CDR3 totals 17 residues. Germline V gene sequence: CDR1 MGHRA, CDR2 YSYEKL. Trimming removed 0 bases at V and 4 bases at J, with 18 bases between.

The chain links TRBV5-6 to TRBJ2-2; D call uncertain. This CDR3 region has 12 residues. V lost 3 bases and J 6 bases, leaving 6 bases between the germline ends. Germline V gene data show CDR1 as SGHDT and CDR2 as YYEEEE. CDR3 region: CASSSTPGELFF. In DNA, the CDR3 is TGTGCCAGCAGCTCTACCCCCGGGGAGCTGTTTTTT.

The chain joins TRBV5-6 to TRBJ2-7, with D tentatively TRBD2 (6 bases). Per the germline V gene, CDR1 is SGHDT and CDR2 is YYEEEE. Trimming pared 3 bases from V and 5 bases from J, leaving 18 bases between. The CDR3 loop spans 15 amino acids. CDR3 sequence (DNA): TGTGCCAGCAGCTACTGGGACTGGGGAAGGGACGAGCAGTACTTC. Protein sequence: CASSYWDWGRDEQYF. The full variable domain, rest sourced from reference TRBV5-6 and TRBJ2-7, is DAGVTQSPTHLIKTRGQQVTLRCSPKSGHDTVSWYQQALGQGPQFIFQYYEEEERQRGNFPDRFSGHQFPNYSSELNVNALLLGDSALYLCASSYWDWGRDEQYFGPGTRLTVT.

V usage is TRBV29-1 and J usage is TRBJ1-6; tentative D call: TRBD1 (5 bases). The germline V gene has CDR1 SQVTM and CDR2 ANQGSEA. V shed 5 bases and J shed 7 bases, with 9 bases lying between them. The CDR3 is 12 amino acids. In DNA form, the CDR3 reads TGCAGCGTTCAACAGGCCAATTCACCCCTCCACTTT. It yields the protein CSVQQANSPLHF. Looking up the rest from reference TRBV29-1 and TRBJ1-6 gives the full variable domain: SAVISQKPSRDICQRGTSLTIQCQVDSQVTMMFWYRQQPGQSLTLIATANQGSEATYESGFVIDKFPISRPNLTFSTLTVSNMSPEDSSIYLCSVQQANSPLHFGNGTRLTVT.